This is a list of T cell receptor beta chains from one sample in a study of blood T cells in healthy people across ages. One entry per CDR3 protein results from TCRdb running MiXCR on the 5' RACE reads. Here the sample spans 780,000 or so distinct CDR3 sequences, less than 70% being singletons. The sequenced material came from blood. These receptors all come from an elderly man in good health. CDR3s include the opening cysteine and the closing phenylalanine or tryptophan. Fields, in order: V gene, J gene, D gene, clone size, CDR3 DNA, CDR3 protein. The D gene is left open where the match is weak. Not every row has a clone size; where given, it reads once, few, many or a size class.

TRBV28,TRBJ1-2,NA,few,TGTGCCAGCAGTGCTTCCGGGACGGTTAACTATGGCTACACCTTC,CASSASGTVNYGYTF
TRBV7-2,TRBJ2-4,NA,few,TGTGCCAGCAGCTTAGATGGAGGGGAGGATTCGCTGTACTTC,CASSLDGGEDSLYF
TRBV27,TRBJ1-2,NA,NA,TGTGCCAGCAGTCTGCTCGGGAGTCCTAACTATGGCTACACCTTC,CASSLLGSPNYGYTF
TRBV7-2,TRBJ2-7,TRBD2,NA,TGTGCCAGCAGCCCTACCGGGACTAGCGGCTCCCCCTACGAGCAGTACTTC,CASSPTGTSGSPYEQYF
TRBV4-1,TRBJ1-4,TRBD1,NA,TGCGCCAGCAGCAGGGACAGTCAAGGGGAACTGTTTTTT,CASSRDSQGELFF
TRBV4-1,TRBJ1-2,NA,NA,TGCGCCAGCAGCCAAGGGGGGGCGAAAGGCTACACCTTC,CASSQGGAKGYTF
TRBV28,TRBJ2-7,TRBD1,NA,TGTGCCAGCAGTCCCATGCGTTTGGGACAGGGGGACTACGAGCAGTACTTC,CASSPMRLGQGDYEQYF
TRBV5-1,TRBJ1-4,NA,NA,TGCGCCAGCAGCCTCGGGGCTGTGGGTGAAAAACTGTTTTTT,CASSLGAVGEKLFF
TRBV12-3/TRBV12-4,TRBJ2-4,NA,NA,TGTGCCAGCAGTTATCCGGGACCGCGTGGAAACATTCAGTACTTC,CASSYPGPRGNIQYF
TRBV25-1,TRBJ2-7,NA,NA,TGTGCCAGCAGTGAATACAGGGGTACGGTTGAGCAGTACTTC,CASSEYRGTVEQYF
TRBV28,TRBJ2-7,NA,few,TGTGCCAGCAGTTTATCGGGGGCGCGATTCTACGAGCAGTACTTC,CASSLSGARFYEQYF
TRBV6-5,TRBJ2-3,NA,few,TGTGCCAGCAGACCCACAGGGTTTGAAGATACGCAGTATTTT,CASRPTGFEDTQYF
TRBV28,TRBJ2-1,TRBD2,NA,TGTGCCAGCAGTTCGACTAGCGGGAGATCCAATGAGCAGTTCTTC,CASSSTSGRSNEQFF
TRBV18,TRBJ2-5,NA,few,TGTGCCAGCTCACCAGGGTCTGGTAATGAGCAGTACTTC,CASSPGSGNEQYF
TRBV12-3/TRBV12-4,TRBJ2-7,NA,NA,TGTGCCAGCAGTCGGGACACCAAATCCTACGAGCAGTACTTC,CASSRDTKSYEQYF
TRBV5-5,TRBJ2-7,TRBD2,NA,TGTGCCAGCGGCATAGCGGGAGGGTGCGAGCAGTACTTC,CASGIAGGCEQYF
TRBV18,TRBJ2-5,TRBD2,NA,TGTGCCAGCTCCCCAATAGCGGGAGGGCCTCTGAATGAGCAGTACTTC,CASSPIAGGPLNEQYF
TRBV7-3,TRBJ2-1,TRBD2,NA,TGTGCCAGCAGCTTTATGAGCGGGAGGGCCGTAGGGCAGTTCTTC,CASSFMSGRAVGQFF
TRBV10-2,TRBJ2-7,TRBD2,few,TGCGCCAGCAGGGGCAGCGGGAGTTTCTCCTACGAGCAGTACTTC,CASRGSGSFSYEQYF
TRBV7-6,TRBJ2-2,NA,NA,TGTGCCAGCAGCCCGCGGGACAACGGGAACACCGGGGAGCTGTTTTTT,CASSPRDNGNTGELFF
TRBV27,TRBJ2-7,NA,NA,TGTGCCAGCGGTATTCAGGGAGCCCCTTCCTACGAGCAGTACTTC,CASGIQGAPSYEQYF